This T cell receptor (beta chain) appears in the sequencing data of a study of blood T cell repertoires in COVID-19. The Seattle patients joined while their infection was active and were tracked longitudinally afterward. Authors' methods: Counts of nucleated cells, estimated from reference gene primer amplification, were obtained. TCRdb keeps only in-frame clones here, not all; method: immunoSEQ multiplex PCR. That table gives V, J and clone size, and the DNA gave D and trimming. Here the sample spans hundreds of thousands of clones, 89% being singletons. The CDR3 totals 15 residues. V shed 4 bases, J shed 3 bases, and the junction held 6 bases outside the gene matches. Germline CDR1 SGHTS, CDR2 YDEGEE.

The chain carries TRBV5-8 and TRBJ1-5; 8 bases line up with TRBD1. What was sequenced was peripheral blood. The receptor comes from a woman aged 25 to 39 with COVID-19, enrolled during active disease. The CDR3 sequence is CASSKRQGSNQPQHF. CDR3 nucleotide sequence: TGTGCCAGCAGCAAACGACAGGGGTCCAATCAGCCCCAGCATTTT.